The clone carrying this T cell receptor beta chain was recorded only once. Its cognate antigen is unknown. Assay used: immunoSEQ multiplex PCR; TCRdb lists only in-frame clones, some missing. This table has about 43,000 clones, about 91% appearing once. This sample was included in a study of T cells in localized non-small cell lung cancer. Study-wide results and caveats: Those with higher blood T cell density had longer overall survival.

The CDR3 runs 15 residues. Germline V gives CDR1 SGHTA, CDR2 FQGTGA. V lost 5 bases, J lost 2 bases, and 5 bases stayed unmatched. The chain has TRBV7-3 and TRBJ2-2; 7 bases map to TRBD1. Sequenced material: PBMCs, taken before any cancer treatment. The source of this sequence is a woman aged 35 to 75 with stage II lung adenocarcinoma. In nucleotides, the CDR3 is TGTGCCAGCAGCAAGACAGGGACCAACACCGGGGAGCTGTTTTTT. It codes for CASSKTGTNTGELFF.